A selection of T cell receptor beta chains follows, all from one sample in a study of blood T cell repertoires in COVID-19. The method was immunoSEQ multiplex PCR; TCRdb's version includes in-frame clones alone and lacks a portion of them. In the table there are about 58,000 clones, roughly four fifths of which are singletons. Sequencing was done on a sample of peripheral blood. The receptors derive from a man aged 50 to 59 with COVID-19, enrolled during active disease. The CDR3 runs from the conserved cysteine through the conserved F or W. Each record gives: D gene, J gene, clone size, V gene, CDR3 DNA, CDR3 protein. The D gene is left open where the match is weak. Not all rows give a size; the values are once, few, many and, for expanded clones, a class.

NA | TRBJ2-5 | once | TRBV6-2/TRBV6-3 | TGTGCCAGCAGTTACGCTGGGTGGGGTGGGAGCAAAGAGACCCAGTACTTC | CASSYAGWGGSKETQYF
TRBD1 | TRBJ1-1 | NA | TRBV19 | TGTGCCAGTAGTCCTTCCCCGGGACAGGGGGCTTTGAACACTGAAGCTTTCTTT | CASSPSPGQGALNTEAFF
NA | TRBJ2-7 | NA | TRBV30 | TGTGCCTGGAGTGAGCGGCAGTACGAGCAGTACTTC | CAWSERQYEQYF
TRBD2 | TRBJ2-3 | NA | TRBV9 | TGTGCCAGCAGCCCCACTAGCGCCTTCACAGATACGCAGTATTTT | CASSPTSAFTDTQYF
NA | TRBJ2-5 | NA | TRBV30 | TGTGCCTGGTCAATGCAAGAGACCCAGTACTTC | CAWSMQETQYF
TRBD1 | TRBJ1-3 | NA | TRBV27 | TGTGCCAGCAGTTTAACAGGGGGATCAGGAAACACCATATATTTT | CASSLTGGSGNTIYF
NA | TRBJ1-1 | NA | TRBV7-2 | TGTGCCAGCAGCCTCCAACCAGGGAACACTGAAGCTTTCTTT | CASSLQPGNTEAFF
NA | TRBJ2-7 | NA | TRBV12-3/TRBV12-4 | TGTGCCAGCAGTTTTTATCAACCGAGGGAGCAGTACTTC | CASSFYQPREQYF
TRBD1 | TRBJ2-7 | NA | TRBV5-6 | TGTGCCAGCAGAGATGGGACAGGGAGGCACGAGCAGTACTTC | CASRDGTGRHEQYF
NA | TRBJ2-1 | NA | TRBV19 | TGTGCCAGTAGTATAGGGGGGCAAAGCTACAATGAGCAGTTCTTC | CASSIGGQSYNEQFF
NA | TRBJ1-2 | NA | TRBV25-1 | TGTGCCAGCAGTGATGTCGGACTTGGCTACACCTTC | CASSDVGLGYTF
NA | TRBJ2-3 | NA | TRBV18 | TGTGCCAGCTCACCTTTCCAGGGCACAGATACGCAGTATTTT | CASSPFQGTDTQYF
NA | TRBJ1-1 | NA | TRBV2 | TGTGCCAGCAGCCCAGGGTTCACTGAAGCTTTCTTT | CASSPGFTEAFF
TRBD1 | TRBJ1-4 | NA | TRBV18 | TGTGCCAGCTCAACAGGGGGGCCAACTAATGAAAAACTGTTTTTT | CASSTGGPTNEKLFF
TRBD2 | TRBJ2-3 | NA | TRBV29-1 | TGCAGCGTTGAAGGAAGGACTAGCGGGGATACGCAGTATTTT | CSVEGRTSGDTQYF
NA | TRBJ1-6 | NA | TRBV5-1 | TGCGCCAGCAGCTTGGATTGGGCCAATTCACCCCTCCACTTT | CASSLDWANSPLHF
NA | TRBJ2-7 | once | TRBV10-3 | TGTGCCATCAGTGGGCACCGGACAGAGGCCTACGAGCAGTACTTC | CAISGHRTEAYEQYF
TRBD1 | TRBJ1-4 | NA | TRBV3-1/TRBV3-2 | TGTGCCAGCAGCCAAGACGACAGGGCCCTAAAACTGTTTTTT | CASSQDDRALKLFF